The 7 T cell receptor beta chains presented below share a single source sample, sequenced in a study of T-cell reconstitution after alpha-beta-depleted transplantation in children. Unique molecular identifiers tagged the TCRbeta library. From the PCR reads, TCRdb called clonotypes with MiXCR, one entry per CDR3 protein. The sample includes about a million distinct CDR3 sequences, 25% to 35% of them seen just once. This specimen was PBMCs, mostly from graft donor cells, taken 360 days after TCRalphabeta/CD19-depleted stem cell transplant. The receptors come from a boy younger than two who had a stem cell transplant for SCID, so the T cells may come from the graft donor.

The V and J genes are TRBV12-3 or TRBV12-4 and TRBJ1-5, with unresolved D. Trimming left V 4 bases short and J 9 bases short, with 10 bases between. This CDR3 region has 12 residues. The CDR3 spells CASSSTIPPQHF. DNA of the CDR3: TGTGCCAGCAGTTCCACGATTCCGCCCCAGCATTTT.

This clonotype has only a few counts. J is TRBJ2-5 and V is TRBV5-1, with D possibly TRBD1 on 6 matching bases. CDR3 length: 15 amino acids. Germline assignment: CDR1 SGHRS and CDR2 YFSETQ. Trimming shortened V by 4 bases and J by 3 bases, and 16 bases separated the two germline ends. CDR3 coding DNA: TGCGCCAGCAGCGATCAGGGGTCCCACGAAGAGACCCAGTACTTC. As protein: CASSDQGSHEETQYF.

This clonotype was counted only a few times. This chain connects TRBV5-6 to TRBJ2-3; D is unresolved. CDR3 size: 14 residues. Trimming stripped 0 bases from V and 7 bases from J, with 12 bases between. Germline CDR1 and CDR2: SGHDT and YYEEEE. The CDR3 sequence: CASSLGALQYTQYF. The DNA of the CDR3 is TGTGCCAGCAGCTTGGGAGCCCTCCAGTATACGCAGTATTTT.

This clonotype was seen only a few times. CDR3 in amino acids: CASTQWAGANYGYTF. The CDR3, as DNA: TGTGCCAGCACCCAGTGGGCAGGAGCTAACTATGGCTACACCTTC. The chain carries TRBV9 and TRBJ1-2, with D unclear. The CDR3 runs 15 residues. Per germline, CDR1 SGDLS and CDR2 YYNGEE. Trimming stripped 6 bases from V and 0 bases from J, with 15 bases between.

The CDR3 spells CTSSQEDRVLETQYF. CDR3 sequence (DNA): TGCACCAGCAGCCAAGAGGACAGGGTCTTGGAGACCCAGTACTTC. J is TRBJ2-5 and V is TRBV1; the D call in the table, TRBD1, was not verified against the DNA. TRBV1 is a pseudogene. This CDR3 spans 15 amino acids.

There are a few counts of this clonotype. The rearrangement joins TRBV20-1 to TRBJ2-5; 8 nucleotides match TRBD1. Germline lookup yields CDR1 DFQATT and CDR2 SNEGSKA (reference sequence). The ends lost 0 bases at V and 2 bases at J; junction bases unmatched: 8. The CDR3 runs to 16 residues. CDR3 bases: TGCAGTGCTAGAGATAGCAGGGGGCTTGTTCAAGAGACCCAGTACTTC. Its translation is CSARDSRGLVQETQYF.

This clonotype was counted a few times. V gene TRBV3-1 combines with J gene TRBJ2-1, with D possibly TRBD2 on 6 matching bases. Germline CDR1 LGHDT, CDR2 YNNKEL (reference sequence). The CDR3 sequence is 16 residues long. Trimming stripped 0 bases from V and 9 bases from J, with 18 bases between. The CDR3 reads CASSQDSRGAHTEQFF. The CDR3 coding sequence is TGTGCCAGCAGCCAAGATAGTCGCGGGGCTCACACTGAGCAGTTCTTC.